The present TCR beta chain was sequenced within a study of T-cell memory formation after mild COVID-19. TCRdb itself ran the 5' RACE reads through MiXCR, one entry per CDR3 protein. Of hundreds of thousands of distinct CDR3 sequences in the sample, less than 25% were seen once. General study points: Memory sampled before infection contained some responding clones, suggesting cross-reactive memory joined.

Comments on this clonotype: The antigen remains undetermined.

This receptor was identified in an adult woman who had mild COVID-19 (a few samples of this study predate the infection). Cell type and time point are not known. Sequencing was carried out using PBMCs or a T cell subset sorted from them (not recorded which).

The CDR3 sequence: CASSQEPGLAGITGELFF. CDR3 DNA: TGTGCCAGCAGCCAAGAGCCGGGACTAGCGGGCATCACCGGGGAGCTGTTTTTT. The rearrangement uses TRBV3-1 and TRBJ2-2, with 12 bases identical to TRBD2. CDR1 is LGHDT and CDR2 is YNNKEL in the germline V gene (reference sequence). The CDR3 spans 18 residues. V was pared by 0 bases and J by 4 bases, with 6 bases of the junction left unmatched.